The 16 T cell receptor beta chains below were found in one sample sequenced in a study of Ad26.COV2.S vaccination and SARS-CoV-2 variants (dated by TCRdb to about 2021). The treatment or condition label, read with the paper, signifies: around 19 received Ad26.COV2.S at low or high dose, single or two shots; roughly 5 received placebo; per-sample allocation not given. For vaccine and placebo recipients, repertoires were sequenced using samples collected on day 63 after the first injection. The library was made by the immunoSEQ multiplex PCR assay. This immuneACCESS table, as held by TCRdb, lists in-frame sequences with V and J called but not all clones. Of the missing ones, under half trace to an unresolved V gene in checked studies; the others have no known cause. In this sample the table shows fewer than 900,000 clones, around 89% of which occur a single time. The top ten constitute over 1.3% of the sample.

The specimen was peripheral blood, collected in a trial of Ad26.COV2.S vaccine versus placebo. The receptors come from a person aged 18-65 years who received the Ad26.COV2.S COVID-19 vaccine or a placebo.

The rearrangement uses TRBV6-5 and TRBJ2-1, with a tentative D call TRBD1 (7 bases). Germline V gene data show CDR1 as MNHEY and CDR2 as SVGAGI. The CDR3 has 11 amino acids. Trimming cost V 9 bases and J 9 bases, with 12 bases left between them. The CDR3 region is CASHRGGEQFF. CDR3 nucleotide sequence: TGTGCCAGTCACAGGGGAGGTGAGCAGTTCTTC.

This chain's CDR3 is CASSSTGLEQYF. Here the CDR3 DNA reads TGTGCCAGCAGTTCTACCGGCCTCGAGCAGTACTTC. The chain recombines TRBV9 with TRBJ2-7; D remains unclear. The germline gives CDR1 SGDLS, CDR2 YYNGEE. Deletions cut 5 bases from V and 6 bases from J, with 12 bases between. The CDR3 covers 12 residues.

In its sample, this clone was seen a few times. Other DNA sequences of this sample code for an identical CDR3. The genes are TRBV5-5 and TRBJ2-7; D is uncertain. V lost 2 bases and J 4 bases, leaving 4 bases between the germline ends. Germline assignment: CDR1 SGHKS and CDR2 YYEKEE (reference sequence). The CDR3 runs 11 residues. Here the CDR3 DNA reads TGTGCCAGCAGCTTTAGTTACGAGCAGTACTTC. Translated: CASSFSYEQYF. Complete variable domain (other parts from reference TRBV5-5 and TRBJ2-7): DAGVTQSPTHLIKTRGQQVTLRCSPISGHKSVSWYQQVLGQGPQFIFQYYEKEERGRGNFPDRFSARQFPNYSSELNVNALLLGDSALYLCASSFSYEQYFGPGTRLTVT.

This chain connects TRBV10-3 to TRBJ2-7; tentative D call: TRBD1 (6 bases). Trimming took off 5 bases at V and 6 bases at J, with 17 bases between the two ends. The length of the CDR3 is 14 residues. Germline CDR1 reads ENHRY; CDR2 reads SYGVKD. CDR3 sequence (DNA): TGTGCCATCAGTCTCGGGACACCCGTGGCCGAGCAGTACTTC. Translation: CAISLGTPVAEQYF.

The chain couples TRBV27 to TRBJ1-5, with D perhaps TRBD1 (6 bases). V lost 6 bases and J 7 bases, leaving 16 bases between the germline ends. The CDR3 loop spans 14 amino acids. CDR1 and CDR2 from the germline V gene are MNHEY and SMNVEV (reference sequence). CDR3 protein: CASSRERGGQPQHF. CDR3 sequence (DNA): TGTGCCAGCAGCCGCGAGAGGGGGGGCCAGCCCCAGCATTTT.

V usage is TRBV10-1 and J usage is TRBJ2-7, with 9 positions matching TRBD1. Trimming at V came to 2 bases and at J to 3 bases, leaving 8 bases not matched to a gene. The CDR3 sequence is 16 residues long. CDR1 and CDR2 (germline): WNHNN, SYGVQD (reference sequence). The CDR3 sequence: CASSELRTGAHYEQYF. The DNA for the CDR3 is TGCGCCAGCAGTGAGCTGCGGACAGGGGCTCACTACGAGCAGTACTTC.

The CDR3 region is CASSPWQETGNTIYF. As DNA, the CDR3 is TGCGCCAGCAGTCCCTGGCAGGAAACTGGAAACACCATATATTTT. This chain joins TRBV4-1 and TRBJ1-3; D uncertain. V dropped 6 bases and J dropped 2 bases, with 14 bases sitting between them. The CDR3 has 15 residues. From germline, CDR1 is MGHRA and CDR2 YSYEKL.

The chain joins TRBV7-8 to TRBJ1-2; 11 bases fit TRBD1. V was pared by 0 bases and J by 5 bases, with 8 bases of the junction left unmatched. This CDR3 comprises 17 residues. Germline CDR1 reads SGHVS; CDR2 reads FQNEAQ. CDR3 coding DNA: TGTGCCAGCAGCTTAGCCTCCGGGACAGGGGGAGGTTATGGCTACACCTTC. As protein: CASSLASGTGGGYGYTF.

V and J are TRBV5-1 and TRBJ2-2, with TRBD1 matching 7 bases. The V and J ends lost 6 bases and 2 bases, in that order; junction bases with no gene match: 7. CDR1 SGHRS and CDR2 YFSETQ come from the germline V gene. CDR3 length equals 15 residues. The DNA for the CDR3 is TGCGCCAGCACCACGGACAGGCCAAACACCGGGGAGCTGTTTTTT. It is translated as CASTTDRPNTGELFF.

For the CDR3, the DNA is TGCGCCAGCAACCCCGTGGGGGGCAACACCGGGGAGCTGTTTTTT. Translated, it gives CASNPVGGNTGELFF. The gene calls are TRBV5-1 and TRBJ2-2; D tentatively reads TRBD1 or TRBD2 (6 bases each). This CDR3 spans 15 amino acids. Between the trimmed V and J ends, which lost 6 bases and 2 bases, there was a span of 14 bases. Germline loops: CDR1 SGHRS, CDR2 YFSETQ. Filled out from reference TRBV5-1 and TRBJ2-2, the complete variable domain reads KAGVTQTPRYLIKTRGQQVTLSCSPISGHRSVSWYQQTPGQGLQFLFEYFSETQRNKGNFPGRFSGRQFSNSRSEMNVSTLELGDSALYLCASNPVGGNTGELFFGEGSRLTVL.

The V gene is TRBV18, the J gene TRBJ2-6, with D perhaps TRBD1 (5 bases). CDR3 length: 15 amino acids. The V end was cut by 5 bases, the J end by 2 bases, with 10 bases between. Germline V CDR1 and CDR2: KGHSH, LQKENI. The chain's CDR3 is CASSEQGTGANVLTF. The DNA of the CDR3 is TGTGCCAGCTCAGAGCAGGGTACTGGGGCCAACGTCCTGACTTTC.

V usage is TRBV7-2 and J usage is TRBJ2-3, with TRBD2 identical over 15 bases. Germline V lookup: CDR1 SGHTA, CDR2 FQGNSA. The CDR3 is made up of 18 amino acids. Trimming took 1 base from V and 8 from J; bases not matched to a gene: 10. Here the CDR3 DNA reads TGTGCCAGCAGCTTAGGCCCCCCGGGACTAGCGGGAGGTGGTACGCAGTATTTT. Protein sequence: CASSLGPPGLAGGGTQYF. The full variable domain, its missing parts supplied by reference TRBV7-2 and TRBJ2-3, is GAGVSQSPSNKVTEKGKDVELRCDPISGHTALYWYRQSLGQGLEFLIYFQGNSAPDKSGLPSDRFSAERTGGSVSTLTIQRTQQEDSAVYLCASSLGPPGLAGGGTQYFGPGTRLTVL.

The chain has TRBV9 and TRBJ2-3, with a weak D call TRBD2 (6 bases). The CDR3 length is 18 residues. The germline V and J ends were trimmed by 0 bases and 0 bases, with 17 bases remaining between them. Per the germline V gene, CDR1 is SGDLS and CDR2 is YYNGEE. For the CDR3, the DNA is TGTGCCAGCAGCGTAGGGGGGTTTTTAGCGGCTAGCACAGATACGCAGTATTTT. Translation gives CASSVGGFLAASTDTQYF.

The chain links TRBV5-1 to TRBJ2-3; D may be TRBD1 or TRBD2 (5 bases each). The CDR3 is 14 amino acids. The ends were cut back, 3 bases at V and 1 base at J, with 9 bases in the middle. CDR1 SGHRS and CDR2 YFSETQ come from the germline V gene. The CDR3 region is CASSWDGRTDTQYF. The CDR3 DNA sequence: TGCGCCAGCAGCTGGGACGGCCGCACAGATACGCAGTATTTT.

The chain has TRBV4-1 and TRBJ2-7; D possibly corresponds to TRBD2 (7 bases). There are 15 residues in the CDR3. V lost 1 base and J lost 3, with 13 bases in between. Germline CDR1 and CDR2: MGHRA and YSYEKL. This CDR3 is CASSQAGGLNYEQYF. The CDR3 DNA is TGCGCCAGCAGCCAAGCGGGGGGCCTTAACTACGAGCAGTACTTC.

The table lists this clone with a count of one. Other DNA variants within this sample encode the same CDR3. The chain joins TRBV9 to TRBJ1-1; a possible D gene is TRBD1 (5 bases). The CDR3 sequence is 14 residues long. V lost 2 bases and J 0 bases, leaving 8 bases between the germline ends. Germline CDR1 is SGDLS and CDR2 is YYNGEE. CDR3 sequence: CASSVAGLNTEAFF. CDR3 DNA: TGTGCCAGCAGCGTGGCGGGGCTGAACACTGAAGCTTTCTTT.